A selection of T cell receptor beta chains follows, all from one sample in a study of human T cells and chemical hapten exposure. One entry per CDR3 protein, called by TCRdb with MiXCR from the RACE reads. The sample contains about 110,000 distinct CDR3 sequences, roughly a tenth of which appear only once. Sequences were derived from whole blood, sampled in connection with sensitization to the hapten diphenylcyclopropenone (DPC). The receptors derive from a woman aged 40 to 50 with alopecia areata. Some clones in this sample may be carry-over from other donors' samples. The CDR3 runs from the conserved cysteine through the conserved F or W. D genes are given only for firm matches. A clone size is listed for some rows: how often the clone was seen (once, few, many), or a class if it is expanded.

d_call	v_call	j_call	clone_size	cdr3_aa	cdr3_nt
.	TRBV7-2	TRBJ2-2	.	CASSFGPSTGELFF	TGTGCCAGCAGCTTCGGGCCAAGCACCGGGGAGCTGTTTTTT
.	TRBV6-2/TRBV6-3	TRBJ1-1	.	CASSYPSEAFF	TGTGCCAGCAGTTACCCCTCTGAAGCTTTCTTT
.	TRBV5-6	TRBJ1-2	many	CASSPPAETGRTF	TGTGCCAGCAGCCCCCCGGCAGAAACAGGAAGAACCTTC
TRBD1	TRBV7-2	TRBJ2-3	.	CASSFPPGQPTDTQYF	TGTGCCAGCAGCTTCCCCCCGGGACAGCCCACAGATACGCAGTATTTT
TRBD1	TRBV7-2	TRBJ1-1	.	CASSTGGSGTEAFF	TGTGCCAGCAGCACAGGGGGTTCTGGCACTGAAGCTTTCTTT
.	TRBV30	TRBJ1-4	many	CAWSEGQLTTNEKLFF	TGTGCCTGGAGTGAGGGACAACTTACAACTAATGAAAAACTGTTTTTT
TRBD2	TRBV3-1	TRBJ2-5	many	CASSQDVRERGTQYF	TGTGCCAGCAGCCAAGATGTGCGTGAGCGGGGGACCCAGTACTTC
.	TRBV7-2	TRBJ1-2	few	CASSLERTYGYTF	TGTGCCAGCAGCTTAGAACGTACCTATGGCTACACCTTC
.	TRBV7-9	TRBJ1-1	.	CASTTTNTEAFF	TGTGCCAGCACTACAACGAACACTGAAGCTTTCTTT
.	TRBV4-1	TRBJ1-6	.	CASSQGAGGEYSPLHF	TGCGCCAGCAGCCAAGGAGCGGGGGGCGAATACTCACCCCTCCACTTT
.	TRBV12-3/TRBV12-4	TRBJ1-2	many	CASSLANNYGYTF	TGTGCCAGCAGTTTAGCGAACAACTATGGCTACACCTTC
.	TRBV29-1	TRBJ1-2	.	CSVGSTVGGYTF	TGCAGCGTTGGATCGACGGTTGGCGGCTACACCTTC
TRBD2	TRBV7-2	TRBJ2-3	many	CASSLPSGGAAYTQYF	TGTGCCAGCAGCTTACCTAGCGGGGGGGCCGCGTATACGCAGTATTTT
TRBD1	TRBV10-3	TRBJ2-7	many	CAIRTGTGYEQYF	TGTGCCATCAGGACCGGGACAGGGTACGAGCAGTACTTC
TRBD2	TRBV4-2	TRBJ2-3	many	CASSQEGGGASTDTQYF	TGTGCCAGCAGCCAAGAGGGCGGGGGGGCTAGCACAGATACGCAGTATTTT